This paragraph covers one TCR beta chain sequence. What it binds is not known. This specimen belongs to a study of beta chain features in type 1 diabetes. Study context: Sorted cell examination encompassed about 110 million cells across all samples. Study-wide points: Patients and controls would share equally any PCR tilt toward shorter templates. A moderate, significant TCRB CDR3 shortening appeared in type 1 diabetes across four CD4+ subsets.

Sequenced material consisted of expressed TCRB transcripts (all of the isolated RNA was reverse transcribed). Some 3.8 million reads, on average, came from each naive, central memory and regulatory T cell sample. The data were produced by immunoSEQ multiplex PCR, yet TCRdb's version contains in-frame clones alone and is incomplete. Of around 170,000 clones listed, about 9.1% are singletons. This clonotype was obtained from a woman under 30 in good health. Sequencing was carried out using central memory CD4+ T cells from blood.

The CDR3 bases are TGTGCCAGCAGCTTAGCGACTAGCGCATTCGGTGAGCAGTTCTTC. Translation: CASSLATSAFGEQFF. V is TRBV11-2 and J is TRBJ2-1, with 8 bases aligning to TRBD2. V was clipped by 1 base and J by 9 bases; unmatched bases: 8. Germline CDR1 is SGHAT and CDR2 is FQNNGV. The CDR3 length is 15 residues.